This T cell receptor (beta chain) was retrieved from a study of cytomegalovirus exposure and HLA in healthy donors. Concerning this clone itself: Its antigen remains unknown.

With 60 Vbeta and 13 Jbeta primers, the PCR was carried out. Repertoires were generated with immunoSEQ multiplex PCR, while TCRdb's copy carries only in-frame clones and drops some. This table has 85,000 to 120,000 clones, 60% to 75% appearing once. The study's findings and limits: Researchers reportedly found TCR beta sequences accurately predicted most subjects' HLA-A and HLA-B alleles. Later analysis identified a missense DCLRE1C variant that was linked to TCR beta V- and J-gene trimming.

The specimen sequenced was PBMCs. This sequence was found in a male donor in good health and CMV-seropositive.

In DNA, the CDR3 is TGTGCCAGCACGGGGACAGCAACTAATGAAAAACTGTTTTTT. Translating gives CASTGTATNEKLFF. V and J are TRBV2 and TRBJ1-4, with 7 bases that match TRBD1. Unmatched junction bases numbered 2, after V lost 7 bases and J lost 0 bases. The CDR3 is 14 amino acids. Germline lookup yields CDR1 SNHLY and CDR2 FYNNEI.